This T cell receptor beta chain was captured in a study of cytomegalovirus exposure and HLA in healthy donors. Study findings and constraints: According to reports, the classifier identified cytomegalovirus status with high specificity and sensitivity. According to a subsequent analysis, TCR clusters from the first cohort were inclined to appear together in the 110 or so validation repertoires.

This table comes from immunoSEQ multiplex PCR, and its TCRdb copy is limited to in-frame clones, with some not included. In the table there are 100,000 to 150,000 clones, approximately 92% of which are singletons. Donors were drawn from the approximately 110-subject validation cohort, separate from the 666-subject first cohort. The length of the CDR3 is 16 residues. Germline CDR1 and CDR2: LGHNA and YNFKEQ. The trim removed 0 bases at V and 2 bases at J, leaving 4 bases unmatched. A word on this clone: The antigen is unknown.

The chain carries TRBV4-2 and TRBJ2-3, with 8 bases matching TRBD2. This TCR was sampled from a woman younger than 35 in good health and CMV-seronegative. Input material: PBMCs. The CDR3 nucleotides read TGTGCCAGCAGCCAAGATGCGGGGGGCTCCACAGATACGCAGTATTTT. This sequence encodes CASSQDAGGSTDTQYF.